This TCR beta chain was retrieved from a study of shared clonotypes between healthy human individuals. Every donor, a Caucasian adult, lived in Nashville, Tennessee. A word on this clone: Its antigen is unknown.

V shed 3 bases and J shed 6 bases, with 13 bases lying between them. Germline CDR1 reads SGHNT; CDR2 reads YYREEE (reference sequence). The CDR3 contains 14 residues. Notes on the study in general: Relative to memory subsets, naive subsets generally showed larger estimated richness. Several donors shared about 5% of their naive CD4 clonotypes. Expectations were that clonotype sharing among donors would be affected by sequencing depth.

The assay was immunoSEQ multiplex PCR, and TCRdb's table has in-frame clones only and misses some. Here the sample spans 1,100,000 or so clones, more than 75% being singletons. The receptor comes from a man between 18 and 29 years old in good health. Some clones in this sample may be carry-over from other donors' samples. What was sequenced was memory CD4+ T cells from PBMCs. The subset denotes: CD45RA-negative fraction. The rearrangement joins TRBV5-4 to TRBJ2-1; no reliable D call. CDR3 nucleotide sequence: TGTGCCAGCAGCTCGGCCCAACACAGCAATGAGCAGTTCTTC. This gives the protein CASSSAQHSNEQFF.